This entry features one T cell receptor beta chain sequence. The data were produced by immunoSEQ multiplex PCR, yet TCRdb's version contains in-frame clones alone and is incomplete. The repertoire includes around 220,000 clones, more than 75% of them detected once, and 7% to 10% sits in the top ten. This entry comes from a study of blood T cell repertoires in COVID-19. Source material: peripheral blood. This clonotype was sampled from an elderly woman with COVID-19, enrolled during active disease.

The CDR3 is CASSFSGNYYNEQFF. The CDR3, as DNA: TGTGCCAGCAGCTTTAGCGGAAACTACTACAATGAGCAGTTCTTC. The chain couples TRBV11-3 to TRBJ2-1; tentatively, D is TRBD2 (6 bases). The CDR3 is 15 residues long. The germline gives CDR1 SGHNT, CDR2 YENEEA. V was clipped by 3 bases and J by 3 bases, with 12 bases between them.